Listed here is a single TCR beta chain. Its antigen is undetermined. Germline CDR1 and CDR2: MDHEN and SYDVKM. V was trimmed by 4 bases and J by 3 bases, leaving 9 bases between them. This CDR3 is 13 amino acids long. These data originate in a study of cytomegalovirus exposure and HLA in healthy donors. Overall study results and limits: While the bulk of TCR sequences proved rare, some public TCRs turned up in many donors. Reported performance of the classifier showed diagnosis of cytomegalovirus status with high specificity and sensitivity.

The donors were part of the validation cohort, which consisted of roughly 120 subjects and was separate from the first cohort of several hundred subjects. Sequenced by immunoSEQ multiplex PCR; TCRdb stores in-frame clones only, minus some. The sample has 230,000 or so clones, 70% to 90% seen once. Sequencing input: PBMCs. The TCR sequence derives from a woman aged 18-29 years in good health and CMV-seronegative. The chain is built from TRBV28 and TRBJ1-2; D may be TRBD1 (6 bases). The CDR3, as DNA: TGTGCCAGCAGTTACAGGGCCTACTATGGCTACACCTTC. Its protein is CASSYRAYYGYTF.